These 7 T cell receptor beta chains were sequenced from one sample in a study of blood T cell repertoires in COVID-19. Method: immunoSEQ multiplex PCR; TCRdb's copy keeps in-frame clones and lacks some. The sample includes about 380,000 clones, 87% of them seen just once. Sequences were obtained from PBMCs or T cells enriched from blood (not recorded which). Receptors originate from a man aged 25-45 years who had recovered from COVID-19.

The rearrangement joins TRBV19 to TRBJ1-4; 12 positions match TRBD1. The CDR3 covers 12 residues. CDR1 is LNHDA and CDR2 is SQIVND in the germline V gene (reference sequence). With 9 bases clipped from V and 13 bases from J, the junction kept 6 bases outside the gene matches. CDR3 coding DNA: TGTGCCAGCGGGACAGGGGGCTTAGGACTGTTTTTT. Its protein product is CASGTGGLGLFF.

The chain links TRBV24-1 to TRBJ2-5; 8 bases agree with TRBD1. The CDR3 loop spans 14 amino acids. With V trimmed by 4 bases and J by 4 bases, 4 bases remained unmatched. Germline V gene lookup returns CDR1 KGHDR and CDR2 SFDVKD. The CDR3 loop reads CATSDSGQGETQYF. In nucleotides, the CDR3 is TGTGCCACCAGTGACTCAGGACAGGGAGAGACCCAGTACTTC.

The chain employs TRBV6-2 or TRBV6-3 and TRBJ1-1; D unclear. Germline V gene lookup returns CDR1 MNHEY and CDR2 SVGEGT. The CDR3 is 13 residues long. V lost 0 bases, J lost 11 bases, and 13 bases lay in between. In DNA, the CDR3 is TGTGCCAGCAGTTACTCGAGTGGGAGGACCGCTTTCTTT. Encoded protein: CASSYSSGRTAFF.

The chain employs TRBV7-9 and TRBJ2-1; a possible D gene is TRBD1 (5 bases). This CDR3 has 14 residues. Trimming stripped 1 base from V and 5 bases from J, with 9 bases between. CDR1 is SEHNR, CDR2 FQNEAQ, per germline (reference sequence). CDR3 DNA: TGTGCCAGCAGCTTAGGACAGATAAACAATGAGCAGTTCTTC. This codes for CASSLGQINNEQFF.

The V and J genes are TRBV19 and TRBJ2-2; a weak D match, TRBD1 (6 bases). The germline CDR1 and CDR2 sequences are LNHDA and SQIVND (reference sequence). CDR3 length: 15 amino acids. Trimming shortened V by 7 bases and J by 5 bases, and 17 bases separated the two germline ends. DNA for the CDR3: TGTGCCAGTAAAAATTGGCCAGGGGCAACCGGGGAGCTGTTTTTT. Protein: CASKNWPGATGELFF.

This chain uses TRBV14 with TRBJ1-1; D call uncertain. Trimming shortened V by 1 base and J by 6 bases, and 12 bases separated the two germline ends. This CDR3 region has 14 residues. Germline V gene lookup returns CDR1 SGHDN and CDR2 FVKESK. The CDR3 loop reads CASSQGPASAEAFF. CDR3 nucleotides: TGTGCCAGCAGCCAAGGTCCGGCGAGCGCTGAAGCTTTCTTT.

The chain couples TRBV28 to TRBJ2-1, with D perhaps matching TRBD1 (6 bases). Germline CDR1 reads MDHEN; CDR2 reads SYDVKM. V was cut by 6 bases and J by 7 bases, with 13 bases left in between. The CDR3 extends over 13 amino acids. The CDR3 sequence is CASSPGQQNEQFF. CDR3 sequence (DNA): TGTGCCAGCAGCCCCGGACAGCAAAATGAGCAGTTCTTC.